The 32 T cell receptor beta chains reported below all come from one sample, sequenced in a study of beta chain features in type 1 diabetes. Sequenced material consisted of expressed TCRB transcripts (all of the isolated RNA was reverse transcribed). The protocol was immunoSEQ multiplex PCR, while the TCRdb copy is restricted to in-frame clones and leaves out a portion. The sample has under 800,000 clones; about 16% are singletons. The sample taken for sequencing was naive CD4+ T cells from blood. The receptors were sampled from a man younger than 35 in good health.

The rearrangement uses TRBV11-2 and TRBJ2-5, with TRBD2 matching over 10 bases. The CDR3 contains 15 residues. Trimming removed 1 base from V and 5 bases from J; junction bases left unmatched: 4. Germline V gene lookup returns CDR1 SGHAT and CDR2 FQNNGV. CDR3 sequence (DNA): TGTGCCAGCAGCTTAGGGCTAGCGGGAGATGAGACCCAGTACTTC. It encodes CASSLGLAGDETQYF.

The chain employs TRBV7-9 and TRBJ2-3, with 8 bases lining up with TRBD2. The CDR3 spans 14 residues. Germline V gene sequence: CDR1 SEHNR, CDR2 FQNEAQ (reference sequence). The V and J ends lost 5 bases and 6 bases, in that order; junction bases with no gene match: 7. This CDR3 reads CASSPGGGPDTQYF. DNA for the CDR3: TGTGCCAGCAGCCCGGGGGGGGGCCCCGATACGCAGTATTTT. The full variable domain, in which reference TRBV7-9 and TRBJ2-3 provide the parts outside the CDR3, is DTGVSQNPRHKITKRGQNVTFRCDPISEHNRLYWYRQTLGQGPEFLTYFQNEAQLEKSRLLSDRFSAERPKGSFSTLEIQRTEQGDSAMYLCASSPGGGPDTQYFGPGTRLTVL.

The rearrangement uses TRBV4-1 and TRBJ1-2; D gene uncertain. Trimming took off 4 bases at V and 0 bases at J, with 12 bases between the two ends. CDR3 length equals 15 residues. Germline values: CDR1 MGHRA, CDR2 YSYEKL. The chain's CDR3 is CASSPHRFTNYGYTF. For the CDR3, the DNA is TGCGCCAGCAGCCCCCACAGATTCACTAACTATGGCTACACCTTC.

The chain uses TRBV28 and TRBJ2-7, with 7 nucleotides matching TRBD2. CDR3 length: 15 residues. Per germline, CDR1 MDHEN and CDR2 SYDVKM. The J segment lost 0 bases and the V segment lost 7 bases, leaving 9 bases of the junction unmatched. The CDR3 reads CASKRAGTSSYEQYF. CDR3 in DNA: TGTGCCAGCAAGAGAGCGGGGACGAGCTCCTACGAGCAGTACTTC.

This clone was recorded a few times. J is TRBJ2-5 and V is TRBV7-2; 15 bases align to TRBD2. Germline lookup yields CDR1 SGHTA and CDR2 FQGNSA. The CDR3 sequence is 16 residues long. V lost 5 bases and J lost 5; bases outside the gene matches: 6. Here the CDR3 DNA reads TGTGCCAGCAGCCGCTGGACTAGCGGGGGGGAGGAGACCCAGTACTTC. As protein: CASSRWTSGGEETQYF.

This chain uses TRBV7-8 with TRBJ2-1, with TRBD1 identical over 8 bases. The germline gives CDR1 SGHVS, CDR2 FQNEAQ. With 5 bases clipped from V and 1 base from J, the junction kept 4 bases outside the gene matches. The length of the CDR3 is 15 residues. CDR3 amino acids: CASSLDRASYNEQFF. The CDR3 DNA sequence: TGTGCCAGCAGCCTGGACAGGGCTTCCTACAATGAGCAGTTCTTC.

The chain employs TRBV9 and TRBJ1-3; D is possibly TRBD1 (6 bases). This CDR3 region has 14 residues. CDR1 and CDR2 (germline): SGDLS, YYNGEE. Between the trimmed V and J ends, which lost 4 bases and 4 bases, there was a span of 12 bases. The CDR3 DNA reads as TGTGCCAGCAGCCCCACAGGGACCGGAAACACCATATATTTT. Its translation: CASSPTGTGNTIYF. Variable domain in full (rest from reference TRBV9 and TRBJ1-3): DSGVTQTPKHLITATGQRVTLRCSPRSGDLSVYWYQQSLDQGLQFLIQYYNGEERAKGNILERFSAQQFPDLHSELNLSSLELGDSALYFCASSPTGTGNTIYFGEGSWLTVV.

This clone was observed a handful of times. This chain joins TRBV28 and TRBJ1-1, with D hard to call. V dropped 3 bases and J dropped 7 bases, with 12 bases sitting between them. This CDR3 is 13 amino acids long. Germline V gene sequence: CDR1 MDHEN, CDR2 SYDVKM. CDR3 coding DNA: TGTGCCAGCAGTTTGAGGACTGATTTTGAAGCTTTCTTT. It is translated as CASSLRTDFEAFF.

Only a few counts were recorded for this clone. The CDR3 is CASTTKNNEQFF. CDR3 DNA: TGTGCCAGTACGACAAAAAACAATGAGCAGTTCTTC. The rearrangement joins TRBV6-1 to TRBJ2-1, with D uncertain. This CDR3 contains 12 residues. Trimming stripped 9 bases from V and 5 bases from J, with 11 bases between. Germline CDR1 MNHNS, CDR2 SASEGT.

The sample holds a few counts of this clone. CDR3 bases: TGTGCCAGCAGGCTGTCGGGAGGGGCTTCCTACGAGCAGTACTTC. It translates to CASRLSGGASYEQYF. The chain combines TRBV6-7 with TRBJ2-7; 8 nucleotides match TRBD2. TRBV6-7 is annotated as an ORF whose role is uncertain. The CDR3 contains 15 residues. After removal of 6 bases from V and 1 base from J, the junction contained 8 bases not matched to a gene.

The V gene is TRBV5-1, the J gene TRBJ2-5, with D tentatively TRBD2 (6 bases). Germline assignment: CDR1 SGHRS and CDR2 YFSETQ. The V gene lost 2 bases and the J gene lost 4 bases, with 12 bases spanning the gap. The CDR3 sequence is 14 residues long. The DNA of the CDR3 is TGCGCCAGCAGCTTATCGGGAGCAGGAGAGACCCAGTACTTC. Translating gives CASSLSGAGETQYF.

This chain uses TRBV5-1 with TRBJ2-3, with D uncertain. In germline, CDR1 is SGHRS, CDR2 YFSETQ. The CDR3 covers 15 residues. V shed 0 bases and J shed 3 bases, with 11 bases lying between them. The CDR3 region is CASSLVVRWTDTQYF. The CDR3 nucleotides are TGCGCCAGCAGCTTGGTTGTCAGGTGGACAGATACGCAGTATTTT.

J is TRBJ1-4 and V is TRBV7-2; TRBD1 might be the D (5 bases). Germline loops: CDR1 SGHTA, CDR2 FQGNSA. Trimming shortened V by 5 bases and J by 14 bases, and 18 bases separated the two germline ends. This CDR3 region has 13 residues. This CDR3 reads CASSPGPWGILFF. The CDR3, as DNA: TGTGCCAGCAGCCCGGGACCCTGGGGCATTCTGTTTTTT.

CDR3 sequence reads: CASSPRLASNTGELFF. CDR3 bases: TGTGCCAGCAGCCCCAGACTAGCGTCTAACACCGGGGAGCTGTTTTTT. The chain joins TRBV7-9 to TRBJ2-2; TRBD2 matches 8 bases. Germline CDR1 is SEHNR and CDR2 is FQNEAQ (reference sequence). This CDR3 has 16 amino acids. The V and J ends lost 5 bases and 2 bases, in that order; junction bases with no gene match: 7.

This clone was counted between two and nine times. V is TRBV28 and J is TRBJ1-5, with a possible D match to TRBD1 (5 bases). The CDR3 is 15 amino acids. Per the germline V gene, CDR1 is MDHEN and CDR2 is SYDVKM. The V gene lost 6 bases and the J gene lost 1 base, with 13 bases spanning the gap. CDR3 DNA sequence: TGTGCCAGCAGGGCGCGAGGGGTGAGCAATCAGCCCCAGCATTTT. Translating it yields CASRARGVSNQPQHF.

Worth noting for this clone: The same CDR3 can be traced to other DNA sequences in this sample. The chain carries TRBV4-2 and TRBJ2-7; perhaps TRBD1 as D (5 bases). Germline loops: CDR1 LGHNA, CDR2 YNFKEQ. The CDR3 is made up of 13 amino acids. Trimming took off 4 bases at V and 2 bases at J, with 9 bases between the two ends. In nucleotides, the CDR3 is TGTGCCAGCAGCCCAAGGGGAACCTACGAGCAGTACTTC. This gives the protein CASSPRGTYEQYF.

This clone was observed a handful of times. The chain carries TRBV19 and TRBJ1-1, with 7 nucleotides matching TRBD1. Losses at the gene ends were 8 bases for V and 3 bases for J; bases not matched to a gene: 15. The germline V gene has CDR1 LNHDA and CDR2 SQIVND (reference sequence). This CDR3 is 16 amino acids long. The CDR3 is CASLARDRVIDTEAFF. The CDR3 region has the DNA TGTGCCAGTTTGGCCAGGGACAGAGTGATAGACACTGAAGCTTTCTTT.

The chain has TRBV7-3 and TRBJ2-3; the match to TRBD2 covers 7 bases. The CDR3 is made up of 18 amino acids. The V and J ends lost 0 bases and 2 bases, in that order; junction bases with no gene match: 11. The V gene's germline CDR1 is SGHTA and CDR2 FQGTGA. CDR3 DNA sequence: TGTGCCAGCAGCTTAACCCCCGGCTGGCGGGGGAACACAGATACGCAGTATTTT. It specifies CASSLTPGWRGNTDTQYF. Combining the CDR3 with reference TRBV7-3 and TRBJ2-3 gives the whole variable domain GAGVSQTPSNKVTEKGKYVELRCDPISGHTALYWYRQSLGQGPEFLIYFQGTGAADDSGLPNDRFFAVRPEGSVSTLKIQRTERGDSAVYLCASSLTPGWRGNTDTQYFGPGTRLTVL.

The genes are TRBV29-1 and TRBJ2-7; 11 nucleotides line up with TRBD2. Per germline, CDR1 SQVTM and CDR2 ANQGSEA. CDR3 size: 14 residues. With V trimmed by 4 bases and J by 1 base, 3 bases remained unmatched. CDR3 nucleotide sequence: TGCAGCGTTGCGACTAGCGGGGCTTCCTACGAGCAGTACTTC. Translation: CSVATSGASYEQYF.

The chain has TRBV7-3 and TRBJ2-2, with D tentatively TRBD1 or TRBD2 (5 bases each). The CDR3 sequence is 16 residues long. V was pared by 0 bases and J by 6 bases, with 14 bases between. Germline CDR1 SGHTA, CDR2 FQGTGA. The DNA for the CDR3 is TGTGCCAGCAGCTTAACGGTATCCTCGGGGCCCGGGGAGCTGTTTTTT. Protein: CASSLTVSSGPGELFF.

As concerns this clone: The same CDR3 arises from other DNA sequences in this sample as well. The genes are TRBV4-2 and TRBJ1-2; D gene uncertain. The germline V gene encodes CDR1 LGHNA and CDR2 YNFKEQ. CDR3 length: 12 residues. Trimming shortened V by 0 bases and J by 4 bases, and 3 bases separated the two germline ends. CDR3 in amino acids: CASSQDRYGYTF. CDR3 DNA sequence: TGTGCCAGCAGCCAAGATCGCTATGGCTACACCTTC.

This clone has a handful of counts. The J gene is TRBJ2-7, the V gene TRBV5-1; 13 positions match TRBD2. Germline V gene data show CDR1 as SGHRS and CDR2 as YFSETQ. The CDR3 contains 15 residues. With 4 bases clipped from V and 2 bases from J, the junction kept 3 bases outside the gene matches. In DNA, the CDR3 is TGCGCCAGCAGCCGAGGGACTAGCGGGACCTACGAGCAGTACTTC. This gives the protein CASSRGTSGTYEQYF.

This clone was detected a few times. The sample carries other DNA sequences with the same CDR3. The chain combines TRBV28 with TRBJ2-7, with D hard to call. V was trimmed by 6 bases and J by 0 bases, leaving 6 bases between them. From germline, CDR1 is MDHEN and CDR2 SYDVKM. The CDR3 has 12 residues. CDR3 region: CASRLSSYEQYF. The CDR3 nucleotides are TGTGCCAGCAGACTGAGCTCCTACGAGCAGTACTTC.

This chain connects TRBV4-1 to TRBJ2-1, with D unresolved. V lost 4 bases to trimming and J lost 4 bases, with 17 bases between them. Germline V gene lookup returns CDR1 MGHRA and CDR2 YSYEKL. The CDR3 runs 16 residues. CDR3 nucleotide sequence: TGCGCCAGCAGCCGCCTAAACAGCAAGGCGTACAATGAGCAGTTCTTC. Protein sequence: CASSRLNSKAYNEQFF.

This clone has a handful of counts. The CDR3 is CASRRIGQGVYEQYF. In nucleotides, the CDR3 is TGTGCCAGCAGAAGGATCGGACAGGGAGTATACGAGCAGTACTTC. J is TRBJ2-7 and V is TRBV28; 8 bases match TRBD1. The germline V gene encodes CDR1 MDHEN and CDR2 SYDVKM. Trimming took 6 bases from V and 4 from J; bases not matched to a gene: 11. The CDR3 is made up of 15 amino acids.

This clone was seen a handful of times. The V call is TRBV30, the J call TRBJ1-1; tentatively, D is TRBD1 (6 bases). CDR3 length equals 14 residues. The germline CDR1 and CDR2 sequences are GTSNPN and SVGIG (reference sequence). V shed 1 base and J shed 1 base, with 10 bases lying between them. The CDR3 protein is CAWSGQGRNTEAFF. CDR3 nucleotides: TGTGCCTGGAGTGGCCAGGGGCGGAACACTGAAGCTTTCTTT. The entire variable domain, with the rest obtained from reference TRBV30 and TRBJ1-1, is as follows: SQTIHQWPATLVQPVGSPLSLECTVEGTSNPNLYWYRQAAGRGLQLLFYSVGIGQISSEVPQNLSASRPQDRQFILSSKKLLLSDSGFYLCAWSGQGRNTEAFFGQGTRLTVV.

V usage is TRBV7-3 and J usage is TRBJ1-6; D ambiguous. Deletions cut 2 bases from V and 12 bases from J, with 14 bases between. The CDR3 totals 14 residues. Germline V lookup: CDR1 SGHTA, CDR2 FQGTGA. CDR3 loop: CASSLVAQFEPLHF. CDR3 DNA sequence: TGTGCCAGCAGCTTAGTTGCGCAGTTCGAACCCCTCCACTTT.

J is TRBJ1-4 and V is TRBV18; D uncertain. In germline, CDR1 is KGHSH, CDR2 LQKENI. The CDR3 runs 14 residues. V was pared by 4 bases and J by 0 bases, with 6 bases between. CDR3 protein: CASSLTSTNEKLFF. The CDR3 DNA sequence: TGTGCCAGCTCACTTACTTCAACTAATGAAAAACTGTTTTTT.

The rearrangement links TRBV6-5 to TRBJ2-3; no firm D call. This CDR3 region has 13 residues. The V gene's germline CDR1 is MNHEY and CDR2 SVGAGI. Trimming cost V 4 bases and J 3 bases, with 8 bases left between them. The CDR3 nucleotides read TGTGCCAGCAGTTCCCCTGGGACAGATACGCAGTATTTT. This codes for CASSSPGTDTQYF.

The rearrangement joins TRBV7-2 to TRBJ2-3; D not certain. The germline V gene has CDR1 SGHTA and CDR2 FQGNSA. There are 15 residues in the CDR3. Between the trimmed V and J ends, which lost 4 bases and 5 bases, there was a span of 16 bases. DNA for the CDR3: TGTGCCAGCAGCTACCCGGACCACGCCGTAGATACGCAGTATTTT. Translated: CASSYPDHAVDTQYF.

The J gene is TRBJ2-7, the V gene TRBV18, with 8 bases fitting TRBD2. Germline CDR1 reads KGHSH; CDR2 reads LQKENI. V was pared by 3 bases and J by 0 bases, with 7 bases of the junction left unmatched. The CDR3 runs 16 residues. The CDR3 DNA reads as TGTGCCAGCTCACCCACCGTAGCGGGGATCTCCTACGAGCAGTACTTC. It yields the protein CASSPTVAGISYEQYF.

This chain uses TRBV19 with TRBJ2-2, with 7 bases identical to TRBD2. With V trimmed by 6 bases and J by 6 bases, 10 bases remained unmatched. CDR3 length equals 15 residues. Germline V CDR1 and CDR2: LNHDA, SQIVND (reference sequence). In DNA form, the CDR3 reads TGTGCCAGTAGATTGGCGCGACTAGCTCCCGGGGAGCTGTTTTTT. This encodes CASRLARLAPGELFF.